The present T cell receptor (beta chain) was sequenced within a study of blood T cell repertoires in COVID-19 (TCRdb year 2020). Background on the whole study: The collaborator samples originated in the United States, Italy and Spain and spanned the acute and convalescent phases of COVID-19. The material from the prospective study consisted of cDNA or gDNA derived from T cells, B-cell-depleted T cells, or PBMCs. Deeply sampled blood TCRbeta repertoires from subjects exposed to, actively infected with, or recovered from COVID-19 were included in the dataset. The repertoires were released in a freely available public database meant as a resource for research on the immune response to SARS-CoV-2. The samples were drawn from two sources: the first 160 participants of the ongoing ImmuneRACE study, and 1,000 to 1,500 subjects contributed by 6 global collaborators. A de-identified subject ID, COVID-19 status, age in years and sex were almost always included in the sample metadata. Where available, HLA class I and class II types were obtained from metadata supplied by the sample provider rather than from assay-based typing. Study-level results and caveats: The amount of clinical and demographic metadata varied by source and participant and was provided uncurated.

The CDR3, from cysteine to phenylalanine, totals 15 residues. Only the CDR3 region is kept as DNA, spanning 45 bases read in frame from base 1. Trimming at the junction amounts to 7 bases on V and 6 bases on J, and the germline ends lie 16 bases apart. CDR1 LNHDA and CDR2 SQIVND were looked up in the germline V gene (reference sequence). TCRbeta CDR3 regions were amplified from genomic DNA by means of the immunoSEQ Assay, a bias-controlled multiplex PCR. Concerning the study's data processing: The number of nucleated cells in each sample was estimated from the amplification of reference gene primers within the assay. To quantify the absolute abundance of each unique TCRbeta CDR3 rearrangement, sequence reads were collapsed and filtered. For each sample, productive Simpson clonality was calculated by taking the square root of Simpson's diversity index across productive rearrangements. TCRdb mirrors the immuneACCESS table, restricted to in-frame sequences. Some clones are absent from its copies; in checked studies, under half trace to an unresolved V gene, and the reason for the others is unknown. Clone size and V and J calls were adopted from that table, with D and trimming inferred from the DNA. Counted in this sample were around 60,000 clones; around 92% of them appeared once. Of the sample, approximately 2.5% falls within the top ten clones.

On this clone itself: No antigen is known for it. No base quality information exists; no much larger clone differs at one position.

Collaborating institutions collected whole blood in K2EDTA tubes following their own protocols. Collaborator samples were shipped for TCRbeta analysis as frozen whole blood, isolated PBMCs, or DNA extracted from either sample type. The sequencing input was peripheral blood. This clonotype originated in a man in his sixties with acute or convalescent COVID-19. The rearrangement joined TRBV19 to TRBJ1-6; the best D guess is TRBD1, with 5 bases matching. The CDR3: CASTIGGTGNSPLHF. The nucleotides read TGTGCCAGTACAATTGGGGGGACTGGTAATTCACCCCTCCACTTT.